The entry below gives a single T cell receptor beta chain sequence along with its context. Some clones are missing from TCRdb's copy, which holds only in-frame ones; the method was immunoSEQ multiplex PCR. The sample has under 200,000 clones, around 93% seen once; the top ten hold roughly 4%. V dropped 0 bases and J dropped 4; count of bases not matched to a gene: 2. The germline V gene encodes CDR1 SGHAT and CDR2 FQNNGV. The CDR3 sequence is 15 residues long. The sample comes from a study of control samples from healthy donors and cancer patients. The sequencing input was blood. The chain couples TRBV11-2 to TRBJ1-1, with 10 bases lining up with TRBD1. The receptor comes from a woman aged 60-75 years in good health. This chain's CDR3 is CASSLERTGGTEAFF. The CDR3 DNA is TGTGCCAGCAGCTTAGAGCGGACAGGGGGCACTGAAGCTTTCTTT.